Given below is one TCR beta chain in context. It has no known antigen specificity. Base qualities are not provided; no much larger clone lies one nucleotide away. At one collaborating source in Seattle, patients were enrolled during active infection and were followed longitudinally through the course of disease. Each collaborating institution followed its own protocols to collect whole blood in K2EDTA tubes. For TCRbeta analysis, collaborators shipped samples in one of three forms: frozen whole blood, isolated PBMCs, or DNA extracted from either of those sample types. The immunoSEQ Assay, a bias-controlled multiplex PCR, was used to amplify TCRbeta CDR3 regions from genomic DNA. The study's processing was this. Nucleated cell counts per sample were estimated from amplification of reference gene primers within the assay. To quantify the absolute abundance of each unique TCRbeta CDR3 rearrangement, sequence reads were collapsed and filtered. For each sample, productive Simpson clonality was calculated as the square root of Simpson's diversity index over productive rearrangements. TCRdb took this table from immuneACCESS and kept in-frame rearrangements with V and J called. Such tables lack part of the clones; where checked against another copy, unresolved V genes explain under half of the gap, and the rest is unexplained. V and J calls plus clone size are reproduced from that table; the DNA served to infer D and trimming. Across this sample there are 100,000 to 150,000 clones, with about 89% seen only once. The ten largest clones take up 9.5% to 12% of the sample.

These data originate in a study of blood T cell repertoires in COVID-19 (TCRdb year 2020). Some background on the complete study: Collaborator samples came from the United States, Italy and Spain and covered acute and convalescent phases of COVID-19. The repertoires were made available in a free public database intended to serve as a resource for research on the immune response to SARS-CoV-2. Nearly every sample came with metadata listing a de-identified subject ID, COVID-19 status, age in years and sex. Where available, HLA class I and class II types were obtained from metadata supplied by the sample provider rather than from assay-based typing. The samples were drawn from two sources: the first 160 participants of the ongoing ImmuneRACE study, and about 1,300 subjects contributed by 6 global collaborators. The dataset comprised deeply sampled blood TCRbeta repertoires from subjects exposed to, actively infected with, or recovered from COVID-19. The material from the prospective study consisted of cDNA or gDNA derived from T cells, B-cell-depleted T cells, or PBMCs. Study-wide conclusions, independent of this receptor: The quantity of clinical and demographic metadata differed by source and by participant and was supplied without curation.

The source material was peripheral blood. This clonotype originated in a woman aged 65 to 85 with COVID-19, enrolled during active disease.

The CDR3 reads CASSFIMEEKLFF. The nucleotide sequence is given as TGTGCCAGCAGCTTCATAATGGAGGAAAAACTGTTTTTT. The rearranged segments are TRBV7-4 and TRBJ1-4, with an unclear D gene assignment. The CDR3 runs 13 amino acids, cysteine and phenylalanine included. Just CDR3 DNA is preserved here, 39 bases in frame from base 1. CDR1 and CDR2 were assigned from the germline V gene as SGHVT and SQSDAQ. V is clipped by 3 bases and J by 8 bases, and the sequence between their germline boundaries is 10 bases long.